Listed below are T cell receptor beta chains from one sample, sequenced in a study of blood T cell repertoires in COVID-19. This table comes from immunoSEQ multiplex PCR, and its TCRdb copy is limited to in-frame clones, with some not included. The sample contains some 83,000 clones, approximately 78% of which appear only once. The source material was peripheral blood. The source of these receptors is a human donor in a cohort sampled during active COVID-19. CDR3s include the opening cysteine and the closing phenylalanine or tryptophan. The D gene is left open where the match is weak. Clone size is shown for a subset of rows, as once, few, many or a class of expanded clone.

d_gene: NA; abundance: NA; j_gene: TRBJ2-3; v_gene: TRBV18; CDR3aa: CASSPGLGTDTQYF; CDR3nt: TGTGCCAGCTCACCGGGACTGGGGACAGATACGCAGTATTTT
d_gene: TRBD2; abundance: NA; j_gene: TRBJ2-1; v_gene: TRBV28; CDR3aa: CASSLLGGANEQFF; CDR3nt: TGTGCCAGCAGTTTACTCGGGGGGGCCAATGAGCAGTTCTTC
d_gene: NA; abundance: NA; j_gene: TRBJ1-2; v_gene: TRBV5-4; CDR3aa: CASSKDSNYGYTF; CDR3nt: TGTGCCAGCAGTAAGGACAGTAACTATGGCTACACCTTC
d_gene: NA; abundance: NA; j_gene: TRBJ2-2; v_gene: TRBV5-6; CDR3aa: CASSFVTVRPGELFF; CDR3nt: TGTGCCAGCAGCTTTGTGACAGTCCGACCCGGGGAGCTGTTTTTT
d_gene: TRBD1; abundance: NA; j_gene: TRBJ2-5; v_gene: TRBV7-7; CDR3aa: CASTRTGAETQYF; CDR3nt: TGTGCTAGCACTAGGACAGGCGCGGAGACCCAGTACTTC
d_gene: TRBD2; abundance: NA; j_gene: TRBJ2-1; v_gene: TRBV5-1; CDR3aa: CASSLNSGGINNEQFF; CDR3nt: TGCGCCAGCAGCCTGAATAGCGGGGGGATCAACAATGAGCAGTTCTTC
d_gene: TRBD1; abundance: NA; j_gene: TRBJ1-1; v_gene: TRBV6-4; CDR3aa: CASSPTGGMNTEAFF; CDR3nt: TGTGCCAGCAGTCCGACAGGGGGCATGAACACTGAAGCTTTCTTT
d_gene: TRBD2; abundance: NA; j_gene: TRBJ2-5; v_gene: TRBV6-2/TRBV6-3; CDR3aa: CASSYGRSSGYQETQYF; CDR3nt: TGTGCCAGCAGTTACGGTCGGTCTAGCGGGTATCAAGAGACCCAGTACTTC
d_gene: TRBD2; abundance: NA; j_gene: TRBJ2-3; v_gene: TRBV25-1; CDR3aa: CASKNPSGGASGTDTQYF; CDR3nt: TGTGCCAGCAAAAACCCTAGCGGGGGGGCAAGTGGCACAGATACGCAGTATTTT
d_gene: NA; abundance: NA; j_gene: TRBJ1-5; v_gene: TRBV2; CDR3aa: CASRLGRTDQPQHF; CDR3nt: TGTGCCAGCCGGTTAGGGAGAACGGATCAGCCCCAGCATTTT
d_gene: TRBD1; abundance: NA; j_gene: TRBJ2-7; v_gene: TRBV5-1; CDR3aa: CASSQLRDRGWSEQYF; CDR3nt: TGCGCCAGCAGCCAACTCCGGGACAGGGGTTGGAGCGAGCAGTACTTC
d_gene: NA; abundance: NA; j_gene: TRBJ2-2; v_gene: TRBV2; CDR3aa: CASSGQHTGELFF; CDR3nt: TGTGCCAGCAGTGGACAGCACACCGGGGAGCTGTTTTTT
d_gene: NA; abundance: NA; j_gene: TRBJ1-2; v_gene: TRBV7-9; CDR3aa: CASFLGGERNYGYTF; CDR3nt: TGTGCCAGCTTCCTGGGGGGGGAGCGGAACTATGGCTACACCTTC
d_gene: NA; abundance: NA; j_gene: TRBJ1-1; v_gene: TRBV5-1; CDR3aa: CASSLVSSQGTEAFF; CDR3nt: TGCGCCAGCAGCTTGGTCTCGTCACAGGGCACTGAAGCTTTCTTT
d_gene: NA; abundance: NA; j_gene: TRBJ1-5; v_gene: TRBV30; CDR3aa: CAWGGIGGGNQPQHF; CDR3nt: TGTGCCTGGGGGGGGATTGGAGGGGGCAATCAGCCCCAGCATTTT
d_gene: TRBD1; abundance: NA; j_gene: TRBJ1-2; v_gene: TRBV27; CDR3aa: CASSLGQGAASYTF; CDR3nt: TGTGCCAGCAGTTTGGGACAGGGGGCGGCGAGCTACACCTTC
d_gene: TRBD2; abundance: NA; j_gene: TRBJ2-7; v_gene: TRBV15; CDR3aa: CATSIGGAGYEQYF; CDR3nt: TGTGCCACCAGCATCGGGGGGGCGGGTTACGAGCAGTACTTC
d_gene: TRBD2; abundance: NA; j_gene: TRBJ2-1; v_gene: TRBV5-1; CDR3aa: CAKRTSGGGYEQFF; CDR3nt: TGCGCCAAAAGGACTAGCGGGGGAGGGTATGAGCAGTTCTTC
d_gene: TRBD1; abundance: NA; j_gene: TRBJ1-1; v_gene: TRBV19; CDR3aa: CASIPIGQGAGEAFF; CDR3nt: TGTGCCAGTATTCCCATAGGGCAGGGGGCTGGTGAAGCTTTCTTT
d_gene: TRBD2; abundance: NA; j_gene: TRBJ2-3; v_gene: TRBV4-2; CDR3aa: CASSQREGGGGGTDTQYF; CDR3nt: TGTGCCAGCAGCCAACGCGAAGGGGGCGGGGGGGGCACAGATACGCAGTATTTT
d_gene: NA; abundance: NA; j_gene: TRBJ2-7; v_gene: TRBV6-6; CDR3aa: CASSYSGDYYEQYF; CDR3nt: TGTGCCAGCAGTTACTCGGGAGATTATTACGAGCAGTACTTC
d_gene: NA; abundance: NA; j_gene: TRBJ1-2; v_gene: TRBV7-9; CDR3aa: CASSLGRDRGGYTF; CDR3nt: TGTGCCAGCAGCCTCGGGAGGGATCGGGGTGGCTACACCTTC
d_gene: TRBD2; abundance: NA; j_gene: TRBJ2-7; v_gene: TRBV6-5; CDR3aa: CASRSGTSINEQYF; CDR3nt: TGTGCCAGCCGATCCGGGACTAGCATCAACGAGCAGTACTTC
d_gene: TRBD1; abundance: NA; j_gene: TRBJ2-7; v_gene: TRBV28; CDR3aa: CASSSRDRGSYEQYF; CDR3nt: TGTGCCAGCAGTAGCCGGGACAGGGGGTCCTACGAGCAGTACTTC
d_gene: NA; abundance: NA; j_gene: TRBJ2-3; v_gene: TRBV2; CDR3aa: CASTGGYTQYF; CDR3nt: TGTGCCAGCACCGGGGGTTATACGCAGTATTTT
d_gene: TRBD2; abundance: NA; j_gene: TRBJ2-1; v_gene: TRBV7-3; CDR3aa: CASSLGPGTSSDNEQFF; CDR3nt: TGTGCCAGCAGCTTAGGGCCCGGGACTAGTAGCGACAATGAGCAGTTCTTC
d_gene: TRBD2; abundance: NA; j_gene: TRBJ2-1; v_gene: TRBV5-1; CDR3aa: CASSSGLAGGLSYNEQFF; CDR3nt: TGCGCCAGCAGCTCGGGACTAGCGGGGGGTCTCTCCTACAATGAGCAGTTCTTC
d_gene: TRBD2; abundance: NA; j_gene: TRBJ2-1; v_gene: TRBV19; CDR3aa: CASGGETLREQFF; CDR3nt: TGTGCCAGTGGGGGGGAAACTCTCAGGGAGCAGTTCTTC
d_gene: TRBD1; abundance: few; j_gene: TRBJ2-6; v_gene: TRBV4-2; CDR3aa: CASSDTGAGANVLTF; CDR3nt: TGTGCCAGCAGCGATACAGGGGCTGGGGCCAACGTCCTGACTTTC
d_gene: NA; abundance: NA; j_gene: TRBJ1-5; v_gene: TRBV4-1; CDR3aa: CASSQQLEQPQHF; CDR3nt: TGCGCCAGCAGCCAACAATTGGAGCAGCCCCAGCATTTT
d_gene: NA; abundance: NA; j_gene: TRBJ2-7; v_gene: TRBV5-1; CDR3aa: CASSLGRYEQYF; CDR3nt: TGCGCCAGCAGCTTGGGTAGATACGAGCAGTACTTC
d_gene: TRBD1; abundance: NA; j_gene: TRBJ1-2; v_gene: TRBV28; CDR3aa: CASRQGQHNGYTF; CDR3nt: TGTGCCAGCAGACAGGGACAGCATAATGGCTACACCTTC
d_gene: NA; abundance: once; j_gene: TRBJ2-1; v_gene: TRBV20-1; CDR3aa: CSAWGVHEQFF; CDR3nt: TGCAGTGCGTGGGGAGTTCATGAGCAGTTCTTC
d_gene: NA; abundance: NA; j_gene: TRBJ1-4; v_gene: TRBV4-2; CDR3aa: CASSQDLYRMPEGLFF; CDR3nt: TGTGCCAGCAGCCAAGATTTATACAGGATGCCTGAAGGACTGTTTTTT
d_gene: NA; abundance: once; j_gene: TRBJ1-1; v_gene: TRBV30; CDR3aa: CAWSGGGMGTEAFF; CDR3nt: TGTGCCTGGAGTGGGGGAGGGATGGGCACTGAAGCTTTCTTT
d_gene: TRBD1; abundance: NA; j_gene: TRBJ2-5; v_gene: TRBV4-1; CDR3aa: CASSQDYRGLQETQYF; CDR3nt: TGCGCCAGCAGCCAAGACTACAGGGGGCTGCAAGAGACCCAGTACTTC
d_gene: TRBD1; abundance: NA; j_gene: TRBJ1-5; v_gene: TRBV28; CDR3aa: CASRTGGNQPQHF; CDR3nt: TGTGCCAGCCGGACAGGGGGCAATCAGCCCCAGCATTTT
d_gene: TRBD1; abundance: few; j_gene: TRBJ1-4; v_gene: TRBV20-1; CDR3aa: CSASVSGTANEKLFF; CDR3nt: TGCAGTGCTAGTGTTTCCGGGACAGCTAATGAAAAACTGTTTTTT
d_gene: NA; abundance: NA; j_gene: TRBJ1-1; v_gene: TRBV7-9; CDR3aa: CASSRLPYSANTEAFF; CDR3nt: TGTGCCAGCAGTAGACTACCGTACAGCGCGAACACTGAAGCTTTCTTT
d_gene: NA; abundance: NA; j_gene: TRBJ1-1; v_gene: TRBV28; CDR3aa: CASSFGGVGAEAFF; CDR3nt: TGTGCCAGCAGTTTTGGCGGCGTGGGTGCTGAAGCTTTCTTT
d_gene: NA; abundance: NA; j_gene: TRBJ2-3; v_gene: TRBV7-9; CDR3aa: CASSSPAGPTDTQYF; CDR3nt: TGTGCCAGCAGCTCACCGGCAGGGCCCACAGATACGCAGTATTTT
d_gene: TRBD1; abundance: NA; j_gene: TRBJ1-4; v_gene: TRBV19; CDR3aa: CASSRTGIHEKLFF; CDR3nt: TGTGCCAGTAGTCGGACAGGCATTCATGAAAAACTGTTTTTT
d_gene: TRBD1; abundance: NA; j_gene: TRBJ1-5; v_gene: TRBV2; CDR3aa: CASSGTGVGNQPQHF; CDR3nt: TGTGCCAGCAGCGGAACAGGGGTAGGCAATCAGCCCCAGCATTTT
d_gene: TRBD1; abundance: NA; j_gene: TRBJ2-2; v_gene: TRBV28; CDR3aa: CASNPGQGARENTGELFF; CDR3nt: TGTGCCAGCAACCCGGGACAGGGGGCGCGGGAGAACACCGGGGAGCTGTTTTTT
d_gene: TRBD1; abundance: NA; j_gene: TRBJ2-5; v_gene: TRBV5-5; CDR3aa: CASSPGTVQETQYF; CDR3nt: TGTGCCAGCAGCCCGGGGACAGTGCAAGAGACCCAGTACTTC
d_gene: TRBD1; abundance: NA; j_gene: TRBJ1-2; v_gene: TRBV15; CDR3aa: CATSRRDRGSYGYTF; CDR3nt: TGTGCCACCAGCAGAAGGGACAGGGGGTCCTATGGCTACACCTTC
d_gene: TRBD2; abundance: NA; j_gene: TRBJ2-7; v_gene: TRBV5-5; CDR3aa: CASSLSAGVEQYF; CDR3nt: TGTGCCAGCAGCTTGTCGGCGGGGGTCGAGCAGTACTTC
d_gene: NA; abundance: once; j_gene: TRBJ1-6; v_gene: TRBV5-5; CDR3aa: CASSLLGGRDSPLHF; CDR3nt: TGTGCCAGCAGCCTTCTCGGTGGGCGGGATTCACCCCTCCACTTT
d_gene: TRBD2; abundance: NA; j_gene: TRBJ2-1; v_gene: TRBV6-4; CDR3aa: CASSASGGASSYNEQFF; CDR3nt: TGTGCCAGCAGTGCTAGCGGGGGGGCCTCCTCCTACAATGAGCAGTTCTTC
d_gene: TRBD1; abundance: NA; j_gene: TRBJ1-2; v_gene: TRBV19; CDR3aa: CASSLSGTGYSNYGYTF; CDR3nt: TGTGCCAGTAGTCTATCTGGGACAGGGTATTCTAACTATGGCTACACCTTC
d_gene: TRBD1; abundance: NA; j_gene: TRBJ2-1; v_gene: TRBV7-9; CDR3aa: CASSRTRDRAGQFF; CDR3nt: TGTGCCAGCAGCCGCACCCGGGACAGGGCCGGGCAGTTCTTC
d_gene: TRBD1; abundance: once; j_gene: TRBJ1-3; v_gene: TRBV28; CDR3aa: CASRLDRASGNTIYF; CDR3nt: TGTGCCAGCAGGCTGGACAGGGCCTCTGGAAACACCATATATTTT
d_gene: TRBD1; abundance: NA; j_gene: TRBJ2-2; v_gene: TRBV5-5; CDR3aa: CASSFGATGFLGELFF; CDR3nt: TGTGCCAGCAGCTTTGGAGCGACAGGGTTTCTCGGGGAGCTGTTTTTT
d_gene: NA; abundance: NA; j_gene: TRBJ1-4; v_gene: TRBV7-9; CDR3aa: CASSLEWGNRENEKLFF; CDR3nt: TGTGCCAGCAGCTTAGAGTGGGGGAACAGGGAAAACGAAAAACTGTTTTTT
d_gene: NA; abundance: NA; j_gene: TRBJ2-6; v_gene: TRBV11-2; CDR3aa: CASSLVSSGANVLTF; CDR3nt: TGTGCCAGCAGCTTAGTGAGCTCTGGGGCCAACGTCCTGACTTTC
d_gene: NA; abundance: once; j_gene: TRBJ2-1; v_gene: TRBV2; CDR3aa: CASSASGQFF; CDR3nt: TGTGCCAGCAGCGCCAGTGGGCAGTTCTTC
d_gene: NA; abundance: NA; j_gene: TRBJ1-5; v_gene: TRBV18; CDR3aa: CASSPDRIEPQHF; CDR3nt: TGTGCCAGCTCACCAGACAGGATCGAGCCCCAGCATTTT
d_gene: NA; abundance: NA; j_gene: TRBJ2-1; v_gene: TRBV7-8; CDR3aa: CASSLARANEQFF; CDR3nt: TGTGCCAGCAGCTTAGCCCGAGCCAATGAGCAGTTCTTC
d_gene: NA; abundance: few; j_gene: TRBJ2-7; v_gene: TRBV27; CDR3aa: CASSPTNLQGYEQYF; CDR3nt: TGTGCCAGCAGTCCTACAAACTTACAGGGATACGAGCAGTACTTC
d_gene: NA; abundance: NA; j_gene: TRBJ1-4; v_gene: TRBV9; CDR3aa: CASSPAGLGRANEKLFF; CDR3nt: TGTGCCAGCAGCCCGGCAGGGTTGGGCCGGGCTAATGAAAAACTGTTTTTT